This T cell receptor (beta chain) was found in a study of T cells in Graves' hyperthyroidism and ophthalmopathy. About the study: Specimen type is peripheral blood, collected at initial diagnosis prior to any treatment.

RNA transcripts served as the template for amplifying TCR beta CDR3 regions. The study used the HTBI primer set for a first-round RT-PCR of the TCR CDR3. TCRdb re-analysed the multiplex PCR reads in MiXCR, keeping a single row per CDR3 protein. There are around 610,000 distinct CDR3 sequences in the sample; under 15% occur only once, and around 4% lies in the top ten. Disease lasting under 3 months, a NOSPECS grade of at least 4, and a Clinical Activity Score of at least 3 were features of the ophthalmopathy patients. Diagnosis relied on clinical symptoms, serum thyroxine and TRAb, thyroid ultrasound and orbital computed tomography. Many counts were recorded for this clonotype. The V end was cut by 2 bases, the J end by 6 bases, with 10 bases between. CDR3 length equals 13 residues. Per germline, CDR1 LNHDA and CDR2 SQIVND (reference sequence).

Material for sequencing was blood. This clonotype originated in a woman in her thirties or forties with Graves' ophthalmopathy. V is TRBV19 and J is TRBJ1-1; D is perhaps TRBD1 (6 bases). CDR3 bases: TGTGCCAGTAGTATATTGGACAGAGCTGAAGCTTTCTTT. It yields the protein CASSILDRAEAFF.